The 27 T cell receptor beta chains below were found in one sample sequenced in a study of T cells in localized non-small cell lung cancer. The repertoire was sequenced with immunoSEQ multiplex PCR; TCRdb's copy has only in-frame clones and lacks some. The sample has about 3,900 clones; less than 40% are singletons. The source material was lung tumor tissue, sampled before any cancer treatment. Receptors were obtained from a male donor older than 55 with stage III lung adenocarcinoma.

V is TRBV5-1 and J is TRBJ1-2; TRBD1 aligns across 8 bases. The J segment lost 5 bases and the V segment lost 2 bases, leaving 8 bases of the junction unmatched. Germline assignment: CDR1 SGHRS and CDR2 YFSETQ. This CDR3 has 15 amino acids. The CDR3 sequence is CASSFTGGFDYGYTF. The CDR3 nucleotides read TGCGCCAGCAGCTTCACAGGGGGTTTTGATTATGGCTACACCTTC.

This clone was detected only a few times. The chain recombines TRBV6-8 with TRBJ2-7; 8 bases map to TRBD1. CDR3 size: 16 residues. Looked up from germline, CDR1 is MNHGY and CDR2 is SAAAGT. The V segment lost 8 bases and the J segment 1 base; nucleotides outside the gene matches: 13. In DNA form, the CDR3 reads TGTGCCAGCTGTCTTAACCCCGGGACAGGATCCTACGAGCAGTACTTC. Residues: CASCLNPGTGSYEQYF.

This clone showed up just a few times. The chain links TRBV15 to TRBJ2-7, with D hard to call. Germline CDR1 is LNHNV and CDR2 is YYDKDF (reference sequence). The CDR3 is 15 amino acids. With 1 base removed from V and 4 bases from J, the gap between germline ends came to 14 bases. DNA for the CDR3: TGTGCCACCAGCAGAGGGTCCGGGCACGAGTACGAGCAGTACTTC. This encodes CATSRGSGHEYEQYF.

There are a few counts of this clone. The V gene is TRBV18, the J gene TRBJ2-7; D is perhaps TRBD1 (6 bases). This CDR3 comprises 13 residues. Trimming shortened V by 3 bases and J by 3 bases, and 9 bases separated the two germline ends. The germline gives CDR1 KGHSH, CDR2 LQKENI. CDR3 coding DNA: TGTGCCAGCTCACCCCAGGGGTTCTACGAGCAGTACTTC. This codes for CASSPQGFYEQYF.

J is TRBJ2-3 and V is TRBV14; TRBD1 might be the D (5 bases). Germline V gene lookup returns CDR1 SGHDN and CDR2 FVKESK. The CDR3 extends over 15 amino acids. Trimming took 2 bases from V and 4 from J, leaving 13 bases between them. Written as DNA, the CDR3 is TGTGCCAGCAGCCAATTTGTTACCAGGGCAGATACGCAGTATTTT. Residues: CASSQFVTRADTQYF. The full variable domain, in which reference TRBV14 and TRBJ2-3 provide the parts outside the CDR3, is EAGVTQFPSHSVIEKGQTVTLRCDPISGHDNLYWYRRVMGKEIKFLLHFVKESKQDESGMPNNRFLAERTGGTYSTLKVQPAELEDSGVYFCASSQFVTRADTQYFGPGTRLTVL.

The chain recombines TRBV6-8 with TRBJ2-1; 8 bases map to TRBD2. The ends lost 10 bases at V and 5 bases at J; junction bases unmatched: 10. The germline V gene has CDR1 MNHGY and CDR2 SAAAGT. This CDR3 contains 14 residues. This chain's CDR3 is CAIRGSGVDNEQFF. Here the CDR3 DNA reads TGTGCCATCAGGGGTAGCGGGGTGGACAATGAGCAGTTCTTC.

In its sample, this clone ranks as medium-sized. The J gene is TRBJ1-2, the V gene TRBV6-8; TRBD1 matches at 7 bases. The CDR3 extends over 16 amino acids. V gave up 0 bases and J gave up 5 bases; unmatched junction bases: 9. The germline V gene has CDR1 MNHGY and CDR2 SAAAGT. The CDR3 loop reads CASSYSIPRTGYGYTF. Here the CDR3 DNA reads TGTGCCAGCAGTTACTCGATCCCCCGGACAGGTTATGGCTACACCTTC.

In this sample, this clone turned up a few times. The chain links TRBV6-8 to TRBJ2-1; the D gene is possibly TRBD1 (6 bases). The V and J ends lost 5 bases and 9 bases respectively, with 23 bases between them. CDR1 is MNHGY and CDR2 is SAAAGT in the germline V gene. This CDR3 comprises 16 residues. The CDR3 DNA reads TGTGCCAGCAGTGGCTCCGCAGGGGACGGCGGAATTGAGCAGTTCTTC. This codes for CASSGSAGDGGIEQFF.

The V and J genes are TRBV16 and TRBJ1-5; 8 bases map to TRBD1. Trimming at V came to 3 bases and at J to 5 bases, leaving 6 bases not matched to a gene. The CDR3 consists of 15 residues. The germline CDR1 and CDR2 sequences are KGHSY and FQNENV. The CDR3 DNA follows: TGTGCCAGCAGCCAGTCCGGGACAGGAGATCAGCCCCAGCATTTT. Encoded protein: CASSQSGTGDQPQHF.

This clone is large within its sample. The chain links TRBV6-8 to TRBJ2-5; D is undetermined. Trimming shortened V by 5 bases and J by 2 bases, and 6 bases separated the two germline ends. Germline CDR1 reads MNHGY; CDR2 reads SAAAGT. CDR3 length equals 12 residues. CDR3 protein: CASSVWQETQYF. The CDR3 DNA is TGTGCCAGCAGTGTTTGGCAAGAGACCCAGTACTTC.

This clone was detected only once. The chain couples TRBV28 to TRBJ2-1; D is possibly TRBD2 (5 bases). The CDR3 sequence is 17 residues long. The ends were cut back, 2 bases at V and 0 bases at J, with 14 bases in the middle. CDR1 is MDHEN and CDR2 is SYDVKM in the germline V gene. CDR3 loop: CASSLEIFGSSYNEQFF. Written as DNA, the CDR3 is TGTGCCAGCAGTTTAGAAATCTTTGGGAGCTCCTACAATGAGCAGTTCTTC.

The chain employs TRBV6-8 and TRBJ2-3; D possibly matches TRBD1 or TRBD2 (5 bases each). Germline-derived CDR1 and CDR2 are MNHGY and SAAAGT. Trimming removed 2 bases at V and 2 bases at J, with 5 bases between. CDR3 length: 13 amino acids. In DNA form, the CDR3 reads TGTGCCAGCAGTTACGGGACCACAGATACGCAGTATTTT. It yields the protein CASSYGTTDTQYF.

This clone was observed a handful of times. Written as DNA, the CDR3 is TGTGCCAGCAGCGTAGAAGGGGGCGCGTCCTACGAGCAGTACTTC. This gives the protein CASSVEGGASYEQYF. The J gene is TRBJ2-7, the V gene TRBV9; 7 bases are a match to TRBD1. Germline CDR1 SGDLS, CDR2 YYNGEE. The CDR3 is made up of 15 amino acids. Trimming at V came to 0 bases and at J to 1 base, leaving 4 bases not matched to a gene.

This clone was seen a handful of times. The V call is TRBV4-1, the J call TRBJ2-5; 7 nucleotides line up with TRBD1. CDR1 is MGHRA and CDR2 is YSYEKL in the germline V gene. Losses at the gene ends were 1 base for V and 5 bases for J; bases not matched to a gene: 4. The CDR3 has 14 residues. The CDR3 here is CASSQGRGWETQYF. The CDR3 DNA sequence: TGCGCCAGCAGCCAAGGCAGGGGGTGGGAGACCCAGTACTTC.

CDR3 nucleotide sequence: TGTGCCAGCTCACCCCAAGGGTATGAGCAGTTCTTC. Translation gives CASSPQGYEQFF. The chain carries TRBV18 and TRBJ2-1; D call uncertain. With 3 bases removed from V and 8 bases from J, the gap between germline ends came to 8 bases. This CDR3 spans 12 amino acids. Germline V lookup: CDR1 KGHSH, CDR2 LQKENI.

The rearrangement uses TRBV6-8 and TRBJ1-1; D might be TRBD1 (5 bases). CDR1 is MNHGY, CDR2 SAAAGT, per germline. The CDR3 consists of 13 residues. Trimming cost V 2 bases and J 11 bases, with 15 bases left between them. CDR3 sequence reads: CASSYPGHDVAFF. In DNA form, the CDR3 reads TGTGCCAGCAGTTACCCCGGACATGATGTGGCTTTCTTT.

This clone was counted only a few times. The V gene is TRBV11-3, the J gene TRBJ1-3; D unresolved. The CDR3 extends over 17 amino acids. The germline V gene encodes CDR1 SGHNT and CDR2 YENEEA. Trimming left V 4 bases short and J 0 bases short, with 16 bases between. The CDR3 DNA follows: TGTGCCAGCAGCTCTAAGGCGGACGGATCCTCTGGAAACACCATATATTTT. Encoded protein: CASSSKADGSSGNTIYF.

The chain's CDR3 is CSVEGSSYNEQFF. The CDR3, as DNA: TGCAGCGTTGAGGGGAGCTCCTACAATGAGCAGTTCTTC. The chain uses TRBV29-1 and TRBJ2-1, with D maybe TRBD2 (5 bases). CDR1 SQVTM and CDR2 ANQGSEA come from the germline V gene. V was shortened by 3 bases and J by 0 bases, with 6 bases between the two germline ends. This CDR3 is built from 13 residues.

This sequence joins TRBV18 and TRBJ2-1; TRBD2 might be the D (5 bases). Germline values: CDR1 KGHSH, CDR2 LQKENI. V was shortened by 3 bases and J by 10 bases, with 10 bases between the two germline ends. There are 12 residues in the CDR3. CDR3 sequence: CASSPIGKEQFF. Written as DNA, the CDR3 is TGTGCCAGCTCACCCATCGGGAAGGAGCAGTTCTTC.

The chain has TRBV28 and TRBJ2-3; the match to TRBD2 covers 7 bases. The J segment lost 1 base and the V segment lost 3 bases, leaving 1 base of the junction unmatched. The CDR3 has 14 amino acids. CDR1 MDHEN and CDR2 SYDVKM come from the germline V gene. The CDR3 loop reads CASSFLAGTDTQYF. The CDR3 nucleotides read TGTGCCAGCAGTTTCCTAGCGGGCACAGATACGCAGTATTTT. The full variable domain, completed using reference TRBV28 and TRBJ2-3, is DVKVTQSSRYLVKRTGEKVFLECVQDMDHENMFWYRQDPGLGLRLIYFSYDVKMKEKGDIPEGYSVSREKKERFSLILESASTNQTSMYLCASSFLAGTDTQYFGPGTRLTVL.

The chain joins TRBV19 to TRBJ1-2, with 7 bases identical to TRBD1. The germline CDR1 and CDR2 sequences are LNHDA and SQIVND (reference sequence). J gave up 0 bases and V 5 bases, and 9 bases lay outside the gene matches. This CDR3 is built from 16 residues. CDR3 loop: CASSLPPGTANYGYTF. CDR3 DNA sequence: TGTGCCAGTAGTCTCCCCCCCGGGACAGCTAACTATGGCTACACCTTC.

Relative to its sample, this clone is large. CDR3 nucleotides: TGCGCCAGCAGCCAAGACGGGCCAGGGGATTCTAATGAAAAACTGTTTTTT. Encoded protein: CASSQDGPGDSNEKLFF. This chain uses TRBV4-1 with TRBJ1-4, with TRBD1 as a possible D gene (6 bases). CDR1 is MGHRA and CDR2 is YSYEKL in the germline V gene. The CDR3 contains 17 residues. Trimming took 0 bases from V and 3 from J, leaving 14 bases between them.

Within the sample, this clone is medium-sized. This chain links TRBV11-3 with TRBJ1-1; TRBD1 matches at 10 bases. After removal of 3 bases from V and 4 bases from J, the junction contained 5 bases not matched to a gene. CDR1 SGHNT and CDR2 YENEEA come from the germline V gene. CDR3 size: 15 residues. The CDR3 coding sequence is TGTGCCAGCAGCTTGGGACAGGGGTTGCGCACTGAAGCTTTCTTT. The encoded protein is CASSLGQGLRTEAFF.

This chain joins TRBV19 and TRBJ2-1, with D tentatively TRBD2 (5 bases). Germline CDR1 and CDR2: LNHDA and SQIVND (reference sequence). The CDR3 sequence is 15 residues long. With 1 base removed from V and 2 bases from J, the gap between germline ends came to 9 bases. The CDR3: CASSIGGQTYNEQFF. The CDR3 nucleotides read TGTGCCAGTAGTATAGGCGGGCAAACCTACAATGAGCAGTTCTTC.

V usage is TRBV9 and J usage is TRBJ2-7; 8 nucleotides line up with TRBD1. Losses at the gene ends were 2 bases for V and 3 bases for J; bases not matched to a gene: 4. The CDR3 totals 14 residues. Germline loops: CDR1 SGDLS, CDR2 YYNGEE. The DNA of the CDR3 is TGTGCCAGCAGCGTTCTCGACAGGGGCTACGAGCAGTACTTC. The encoded protein is CASSVLDRGYEQYF.

V usage is TRBV19 and J usage is TRBJ2-5; 13 nucleotides align to TRBD2. The length of the CDR3 is 16 residues. CDR1 and CDR2 from the germline V gene are LNHDA and SQIVND (reference sequence). V trimming: 5 bases; J trimming: 7 bases; junction bases outside the gene matches: 10. CDR3 nucleotides: TGTGCCAGTAGTGTGGTACTAGCGGGGGGGCCCGGGACCCAGTACTTC. Amino acids: CASSVVLAGGPGTQYF.

V is TRBV5-1 and J is TRBJ1-1, with D possibly TRBD1 on 5 matching bases. Germline lookup yields CDR1 SGHRS and CDR2 YFSETQ. Trimming cost V 0 bases and J 2 bases, with 8 bases left between them. The CDR3 covers 14 residues. CDR3: CASSLGRVNTEAFF. CDR3 in DNA: TGCGCCAGCAGCTTGGGCAGGGTCAACACTGAAGCTTTCTTT. The variable domain in full, completed from reference TRBV5-1 and TRBJ1-1, reads KAGVTQTPRYLIKTRGQQVTLSCSPISGHRSVSWYQQTPGQGLQFLFEYFSETQRNKGNFPGRFSGRQFSNSRSEMNVSTLELGDSALYLCASSLGRVNTEAFFGQGTRLTVV.